Below, 11 T cell receptor beta chains from the same sample are listed, as sequenced in a study of blood T cell repertoires in COVID-19. The data were produced by immunoSEQ multiplex PCR, yet TCRdb's version contains in-frame clones alone and is incomplete. The repertoire holds some 180,000 clones, with under 90% as singletons. The sample was peripheral blood. Receptors were obtained from a woman aged 80 or over with acute or convalescent COVID-19.

This clone was counted once. The chain employs TRBV19 and TRBJ1-5; D perhaps matches TRBD1 (6 bases). This CDR3 region has 17 residues. V dropped 4 bases and J dropped 1 base, with 17 bases sitting between them. Germline V CDR1 and CDR2: LNHDA, SQIVND (reference sequence). CDR3 residues: CASSSGQRRGSNQPQHF. The CDR3 DNA reads TGTGCCAGTAGTAGTGGACAGAGGCGGGGGAGCAATCAGCCCCAGCATTTT. The whole variable domain, remainder taken from reference TRBV19 and TRBJ1-5, is DGGITQSPKYLFRKEGQNVTLSCEQNLNHDAMYWYRQDPGQGLRLIYYSQIVNDFQKGDIAEGYSVSREKKESFPLTVTSAQKNPTAFYLCASSSGQRRGSNQPQHFGDGTRLSIL.

The chain combines TRBV5-1 with TRBJ1-4; no firm D call. V was shortened by 2 bases and J by 5 bases, with 10 bases between the two germline ends. CDR3 length: 14 residues. CDR1 is SGHRS, CDR2 YFSETQ, per germline. The CDR3: CASSFSQRNEKLFF. In nucleotides, the CDR3 is TGCGCCAGCAGCTTTAGCCAGAGGAATGAAAAACTGTTTTTT.

This chain links TRBV5-6 with TRBJ2-7; the match to TRBD2 covers 14 bases. The CDR3 is made up of 16 amino acids. Germline values: CDR1 SGHDT, CDR2 YYEEEE. V dropped 1 base and J dropped 3; count of bases not matched to a gene: 3. The CDR3 here is CASSLRTSGGYYEQYF. CDR3 DNA sequence: TGTGCCAGCAGCTTGCGGACTAGCGGGGGGTACTACGAGCAGTACTTC.

This clone was counted a few times. The chain has TRBV6-6 and TRBJ1-5, with 7 bases that match TRBD1. J lost 0 bases, V lost 7 bases, and 9 bases had no gene match. There are 16 residues in the CDR3. Germline CDR1 and CDR2: MNHNY and SVGAGI (reference sequence). CDR3 residues: CASTGGTAYSNQPQHF. The CDR3 nucleotides read TGTGCCAGCACGGGAGGGACAGCATATAGCAATCAGCCCCAGCATTTT.

The chain links TRBV7-2 to TRBJ2-1; D not resolved. Germline CDR1 SGHTA, CDR2 FQGNSA. Deletions cut 0 bases from V and 1 base from J, with 10 bases between. The CDR3 runs to 16 residues. CDR3 residues: CASSLALSRSYNEQFF. CDR3 bases: TGTGCCAGCAGCTTAGCCCTCTCGAGGTCCTACAATGAGCAGTTCTTC.

This clone was seen just once. The V gene is TRBV7-9, the J gene TRBJ2-5, with a tentative D call TRBD2 (5 bases). CDR3 length: 12 residues. Germline V CDR1 and CDR2: SEHNR, FQNEAQ (reference sequence). With 5 bases removed from V and 7 bases from J, the gap between germline ends came to 11 bases. Here the CDR3 reads CASSQAGATQYF. The DNA of the CDR3 is TGTGCCAGCAGCCAGGCGGGTGCGACCCAGTACTTC.

This clone appeared a single time. The chain uses TRBV12-3 or TRBV12-4 and TRBJ1-1; D gene unclear. The ends were cut back, 6 bases at V and 1 base at J, with 9 bases in the middle. The CDR3 is 13 amino acids. For the CDR3, the DNA is TGTGCCAGCAGGCCTCCGGGGAACACTGAAGCTTTCTTT. It codes for CASRPPGNTEAFF.

V is TRBV7-2 and J is TRBJ1-6, with no clear D. The V gene's germline CDR1 is SGHTA and CDR2 FQGNSA. The CDR3 runs to 14 residues. V gave up 5 bases and J gave up 7 bases, with 12 bases separating them. In nucleotides, the CDR3 is TGTGCCAGCAGCCCCGACACGGGAAATTCACCCCTCCACTTT. Protein: CASSPDTGNSPLHF.

In regard to this clone: Mismatch with germline at one junction end may stem from a read error. The V gene is TRBV14, the J gene TRBJ1-4; D remains ambiguous. Germline V gene data show CDR1 as SGHDN and CDR2 as FVKESK. The CDR3 length is 15 residues. CDR3 coding DNA: TGTGCCAGCAGCGAAGACGGCAGACTTGGGGAAAAACTGTTTTTT. Encoded protein: CASSEDGRLGEKLFF.

This chain joins TRBV15 and TRBJ2-3; TRBD1 matches at 8 bases. This CDR3 is 16 amino acids long. From germline, CDR1 is LNHNV and CDR2 YYDKDF (reference sequence). Trimming cost V 4 bases and J 2 bases; bases outside gene matches: 8. CDR3 in amino acids: CATSKDRGAFTDTQYF. The CDR3 DNA reads TGTGCCACCAGCAAAGACAGGGGCGCCTTCACAGATACGCAGTATTTT.

This clone was picked up a small number of times. The V call is TRBV5-1, the J call TRBJ2-3; tentatively, D is TRBD1 (6 bases). The CDR3 runs to 16 residues. Per germline, CDR1 SGHRS and CDR2 YFSETQ. Trimming cost V 0 bases and J 1 base, with 12 bases left between them. The CDR3 protein is CASSLGGGRGTDTQYF. The DNA of the CDR3 is TGCGCCAGCAGCTTGGGAGGGGGTCGGGGCACAGATACGCAGTATTTT.